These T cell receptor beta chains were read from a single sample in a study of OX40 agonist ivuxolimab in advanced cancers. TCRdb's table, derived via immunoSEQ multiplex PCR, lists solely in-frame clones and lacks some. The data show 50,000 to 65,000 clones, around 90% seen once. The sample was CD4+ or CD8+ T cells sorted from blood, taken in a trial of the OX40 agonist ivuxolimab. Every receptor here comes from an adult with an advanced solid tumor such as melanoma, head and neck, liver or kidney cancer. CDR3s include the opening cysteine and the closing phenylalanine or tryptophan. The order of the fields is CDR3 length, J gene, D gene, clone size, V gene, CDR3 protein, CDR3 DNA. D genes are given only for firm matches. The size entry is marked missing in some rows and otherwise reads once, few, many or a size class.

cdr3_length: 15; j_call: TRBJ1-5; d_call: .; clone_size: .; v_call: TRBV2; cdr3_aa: CASSEGWFGNQPQHF; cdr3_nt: TGTGCCAGCAGTGAAGGGTGGTTCGGCAATCAGCCCCAGCATTTT
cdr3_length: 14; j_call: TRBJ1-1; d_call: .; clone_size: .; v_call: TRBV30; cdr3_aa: CAWSVRGFGTEAFF; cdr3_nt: TGTGCCTGGAGTGTAAGGGGGTTCGGAACTGAAGCTTTCTTT
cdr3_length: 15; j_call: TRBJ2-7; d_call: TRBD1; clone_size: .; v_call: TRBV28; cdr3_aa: CASNYRQGDSYEQYF; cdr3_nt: TGTGCCAGCAACTACAGACAGGGTGATTCCTACGAGCAGTACTTC
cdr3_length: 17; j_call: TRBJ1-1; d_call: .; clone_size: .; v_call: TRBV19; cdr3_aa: CASKHRTSSSIGTEAFF; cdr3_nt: TGTGCCAGTAAACACCGAACATCAAGCTCTATCGGCACTGAAGCTTTCTTT
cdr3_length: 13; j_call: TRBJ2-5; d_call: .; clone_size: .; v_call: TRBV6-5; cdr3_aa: CASKQGYRETQYF; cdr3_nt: TGTGCCAGCAAGCAAGGTTACAGGGAGACCCAGTACTTC
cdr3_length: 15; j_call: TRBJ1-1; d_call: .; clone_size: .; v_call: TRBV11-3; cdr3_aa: CASSSAGGPDTEAFF; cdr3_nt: TGTGCCAGCAGCTCAGCCGGGGGGCCGGACACTGAAGCTTTCTTT
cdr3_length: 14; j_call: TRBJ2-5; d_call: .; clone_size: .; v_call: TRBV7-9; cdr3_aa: CASSLGGRAETQYF; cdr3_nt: TGTGCCAGCAGCTTAGGGGGGAGAGCCGAGACCCAGTACTTC
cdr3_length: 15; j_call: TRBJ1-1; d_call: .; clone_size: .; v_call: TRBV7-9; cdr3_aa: CASSRTDSLNTEAFF; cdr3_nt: TGTGCCAGCAGCCGGACGGACTCCTTGAACACTGAAGCTTTCTTT
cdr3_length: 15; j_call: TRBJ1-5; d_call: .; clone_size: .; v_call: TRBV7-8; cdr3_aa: CASSRGDQSNQPQHF; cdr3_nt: TGTGCCAGCAGCCGGGGGGATCAGAGCAATCAGCCCCAGCATTTT
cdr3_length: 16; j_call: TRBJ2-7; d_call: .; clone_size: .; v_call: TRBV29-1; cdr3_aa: CSVEDSPGGISYEQYF; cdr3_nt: TGCAGCGTTGAAGATAGTCCCGGGGGAATCAGCTACGAGCAGTACTTC
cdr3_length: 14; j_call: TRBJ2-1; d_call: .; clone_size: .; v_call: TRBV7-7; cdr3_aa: CASSLSTVANEQFF; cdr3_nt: TGTGCTAGCAGCTTAAGCACGGTAGCCAATGAGCAGTTCTTC
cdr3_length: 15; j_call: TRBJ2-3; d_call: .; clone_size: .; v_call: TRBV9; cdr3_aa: CASSVGGISTDTQYF; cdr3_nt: TGTGCCAGCAGCGTAGGAGGGATTAGCACAGATACGCAGTATTTT
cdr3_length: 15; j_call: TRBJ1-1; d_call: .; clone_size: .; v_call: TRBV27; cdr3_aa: CASSLSPRGSPEAFF; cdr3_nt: TGTGCCAGCAGTTTAAGCCCTCGAGGGTCCCCTGAAGCTTTCTTT
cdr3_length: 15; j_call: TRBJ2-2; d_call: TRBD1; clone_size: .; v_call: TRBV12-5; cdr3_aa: CASGAGTGDTGELFF; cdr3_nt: TGTGCTAGTGGTGCTGGGACAGGGGATACCGGGGAGCTGTTTTTT
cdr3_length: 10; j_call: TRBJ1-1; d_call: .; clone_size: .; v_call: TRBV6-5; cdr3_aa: CATGQTEAFF; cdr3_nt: TGTGCCACAGGACAGACTGAAGCTTTCTTT
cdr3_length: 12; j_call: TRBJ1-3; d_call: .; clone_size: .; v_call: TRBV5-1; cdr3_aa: CASSFDGNTIYF; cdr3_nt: TGCGCCAGCAGCTTTGATGGAAACACCATATATTTT
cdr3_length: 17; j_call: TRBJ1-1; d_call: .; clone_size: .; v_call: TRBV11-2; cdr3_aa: CASSLDSPTGTRTEAFF; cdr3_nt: TGTGCCAGCAGCTTAGATAGCCCCACAGGGACCCGCACTGAAGCTTTCTTT
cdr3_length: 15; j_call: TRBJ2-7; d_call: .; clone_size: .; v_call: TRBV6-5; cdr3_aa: CASSPSALNAYEQYF; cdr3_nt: TGTGCCAGCAGTCCTAGCGCCCTTAATGCCTACGAGCAGTACTTC
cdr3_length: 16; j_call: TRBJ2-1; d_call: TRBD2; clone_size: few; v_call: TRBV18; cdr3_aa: CASSLRLAGGLSEQFF; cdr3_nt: TGTGCCAGCTCACTCCGACTAGCGGGAGGGTTGTCTGAGCAGTTCTTC
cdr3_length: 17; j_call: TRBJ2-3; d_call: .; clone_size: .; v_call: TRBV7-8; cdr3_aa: CASRPLADIPQKDTQYF; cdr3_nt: TGTGCCAGCCGCCCCCTCGCCGACATCCCGCAGAAGGATACGCAGTATTTT
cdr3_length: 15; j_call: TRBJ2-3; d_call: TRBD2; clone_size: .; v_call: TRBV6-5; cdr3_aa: CASRHPSGGTDTQYF; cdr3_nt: TGTGCCAGCAGACACCCTAGCGGGGGCACAGATACGCAGTATTTT
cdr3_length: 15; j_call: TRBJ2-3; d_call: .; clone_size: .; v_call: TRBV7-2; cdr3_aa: CASSPRGATTDTQYF; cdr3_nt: TGTGCCAGCAGTCCCCGGGGGGCTACCACAGATACGCAGTATTTT
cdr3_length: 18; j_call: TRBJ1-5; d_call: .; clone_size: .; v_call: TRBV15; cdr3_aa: CATSRELAGGVDNQPQHF; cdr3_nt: TGTGCCACCAGCAGAGAATTGGCGGGGGGAGTGGACAATCAGCCCCAGCATTTT
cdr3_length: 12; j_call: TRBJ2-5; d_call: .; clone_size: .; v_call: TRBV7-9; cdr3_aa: CASSPDQETQYF; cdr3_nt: TGTGCCAGCAGCCCAGACCAAGAGACCCAGTACTTC
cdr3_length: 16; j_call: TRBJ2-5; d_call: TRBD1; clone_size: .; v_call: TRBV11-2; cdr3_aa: CASSLGTGGLLETQYF; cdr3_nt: TGTGCCAGCAGCTTAGGGACAGGGGGTCTTTTGGAGACCCAGTACTTC
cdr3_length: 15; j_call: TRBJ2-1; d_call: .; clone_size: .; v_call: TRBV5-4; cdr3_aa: CASSGQERAYNEQFF; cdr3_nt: TGTGCCAGCAGCGGACAGGAGCGGGCGTACAATGAGCAGTTCTTC
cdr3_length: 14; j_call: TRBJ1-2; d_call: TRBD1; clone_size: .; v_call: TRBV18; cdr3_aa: CASSKTGGDYGYTF; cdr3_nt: TGTGCCAGCTCGAAAACAGGGGGCGACTATGGCTACACCTTC
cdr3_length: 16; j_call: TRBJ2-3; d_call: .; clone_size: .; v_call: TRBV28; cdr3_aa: CASSPFSVRRTDTQYF; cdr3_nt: TGTGCCAGCTCCCCCTTTAGCGTTCGTCGCACAGATACGCAGTATTTT
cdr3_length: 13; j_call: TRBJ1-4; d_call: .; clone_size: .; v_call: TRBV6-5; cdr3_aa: CASSRDRNEKLFF; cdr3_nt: TGTGCCAGCAGTCGAGACAGAAATGAAAAACTGTTTTTT
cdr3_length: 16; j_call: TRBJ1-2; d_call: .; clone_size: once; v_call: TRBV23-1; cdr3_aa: CASSHGGNTTNYGYTF; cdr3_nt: TGCGCCAGCAGTCACGGCGGAAATACTACTAACTATGGCTACACCTTC
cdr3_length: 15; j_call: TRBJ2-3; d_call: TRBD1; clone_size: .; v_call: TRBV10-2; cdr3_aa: CASSEWTGGIDTQYF; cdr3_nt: TGCGCCAGCAGTGAGTGGACAGGGGGTATAGATACGCAGTATTTT
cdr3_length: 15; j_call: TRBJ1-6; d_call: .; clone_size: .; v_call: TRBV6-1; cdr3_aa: CASSEGTAPNSPLHF; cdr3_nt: TGTGCCAGCAGTGAAGGGACAGCTCCTAATTCACCCCTCCACTTT
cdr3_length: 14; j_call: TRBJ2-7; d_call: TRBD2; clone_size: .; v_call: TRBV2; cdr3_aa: CASKEREASYEQYF; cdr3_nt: TGTGCCAGCAAGGAGCGGGAGGCCTCCTACGAGCAGTACTTC
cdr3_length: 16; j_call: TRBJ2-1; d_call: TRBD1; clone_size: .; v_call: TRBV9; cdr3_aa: CASSGSGTGGYNEQFF; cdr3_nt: TGTGCCAGCAGCGGCTCCGGGACAGGCGGCTACAATGAGCAGTTCTTC
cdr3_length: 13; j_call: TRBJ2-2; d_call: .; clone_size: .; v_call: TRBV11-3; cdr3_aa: CASSLETAGELFF; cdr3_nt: TGTGCCAGCAGCTTAGAGACGGCCGGGGAGCTGTTTTTT
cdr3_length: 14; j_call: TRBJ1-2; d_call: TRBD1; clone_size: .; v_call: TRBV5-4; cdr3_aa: CASSFRAGGGGYTF; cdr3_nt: TGTGCCAGCAGCTTTAGGGCAGGGGGAGGTGGCTACACCTTC
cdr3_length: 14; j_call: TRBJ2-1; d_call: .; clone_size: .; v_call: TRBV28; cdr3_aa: CASSLGLVYNEQFF; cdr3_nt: TGTGCCAGCAGTTTAGGACTGGTCTACAATGAGCAGTTCTTC
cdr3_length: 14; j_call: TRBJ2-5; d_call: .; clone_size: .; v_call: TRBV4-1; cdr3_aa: CASSPTAFGETQYF; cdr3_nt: TGCGCCAGCAGCCCGACAGCCTTCGGGGAGACCCAGTACTTC
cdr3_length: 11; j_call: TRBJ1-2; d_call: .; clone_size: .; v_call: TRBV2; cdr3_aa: CARQGSYGYTF; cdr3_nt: TGTGCCAGACAGGGAAGCTATGGCTACACCTTC
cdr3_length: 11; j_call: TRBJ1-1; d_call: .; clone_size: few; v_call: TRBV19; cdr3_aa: CASSSFTEAFF; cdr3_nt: TGTGCCAGTAGTTCTTTTACTGAAGCTTTCTTT
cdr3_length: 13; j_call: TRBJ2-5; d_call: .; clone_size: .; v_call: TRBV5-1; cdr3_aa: CASGRGGLETQYF; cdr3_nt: TGCGCCAGCGGAAGGGGGGGCCTAGAGACCCAGTACTTC
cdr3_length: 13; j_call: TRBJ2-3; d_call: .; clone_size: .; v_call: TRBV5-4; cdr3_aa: CASSADSLYTQYF; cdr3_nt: TGTGCCAGCAGTGCGGACTCGCTATATACGCAGTATTTT
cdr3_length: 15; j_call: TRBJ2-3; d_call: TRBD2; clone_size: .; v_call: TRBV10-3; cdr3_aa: CAISNFASGGDTQYF; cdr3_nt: TGTGCCATCAGTAATTTCGCTAGCGGGGGGGATACGCAGTATTTT
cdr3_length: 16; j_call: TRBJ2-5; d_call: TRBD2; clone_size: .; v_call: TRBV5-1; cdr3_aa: CASSFGTSGAPETQYF; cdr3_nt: TGCGCCAGCAGCTTCGGGACTAGCGGGGCCCCAGAGACCCAGTACTTC
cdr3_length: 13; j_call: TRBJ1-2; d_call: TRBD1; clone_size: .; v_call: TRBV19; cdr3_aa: CASSEWTGDGYTF; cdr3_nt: TGTGCCAGTAGTGAGTGGACAGGGGATGGCTACACCTTC
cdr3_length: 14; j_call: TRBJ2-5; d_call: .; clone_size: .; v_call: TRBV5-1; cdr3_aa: CASSLDEGRETQYF; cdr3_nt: TGCGCCAGCAGCCTAGATGAGGGAAGGGAGACCCAGTACTTC
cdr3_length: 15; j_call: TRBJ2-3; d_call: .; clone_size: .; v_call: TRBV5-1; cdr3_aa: CASSLTPLDTDTQYF; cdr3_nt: TGCGCCAGCAGCTTAACGCCATTAGACACAGATACGCAGTATTTT
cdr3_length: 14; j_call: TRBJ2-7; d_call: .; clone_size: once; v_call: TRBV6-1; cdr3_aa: CASSETGVSYEQYF; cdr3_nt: TGTGCCAGCAGTGAGACAGGTGTCTCCTACGAGCAGTACTTC
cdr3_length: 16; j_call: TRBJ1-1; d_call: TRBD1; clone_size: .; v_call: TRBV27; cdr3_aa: CASSTLTGGADTEAFF; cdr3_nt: TGTGCCAGCAGTACCCTGACAGGGGGCGCGGACACTGAAGCTTTCTTT
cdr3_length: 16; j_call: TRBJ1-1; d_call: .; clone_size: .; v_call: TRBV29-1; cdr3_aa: CSVEPFRSPQNTEAFF; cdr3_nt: TGCAGCGTTGAACCCTTCCGGTCCCCCCAGAACACTGAAGCTTTCTTT